These T cell receptor beta chains were read from a single sample in a study of OX40 agonist ivuxolimab in advanced cancers. Libraries were prepared by immunoSEQ multiplex PCR; TCRdb keeps only in-frame clonotypes and omits some of them. The sample carries approximately 81,000 clones, roughly 91% recorded once. The sample here was CD4+ or CD8+ T cells sorted from blood, taken in a trial of the OX40 agonist ivuxolimab. The receptors originated from an adult with an advanced solid tumor such as melanoma, head and neck, liver or kidney cancer. The CDR3 runs from the conserved cysteine through the conserved F or W. D genes are given only for firm matches. Not all rows give a size; the values are once, few, many and, for expanded clones, a class.

V gene,D gene,J gene,clone size,CDR3 DNA,CDR3 protein
TRBV7-2,NA,TRBJ2-5,NA,TGTGCCAGCAGCTTAGGAATGTTTAGTGAGACCCAGTACTTC,CASSLGMFSETQYF
TRBV5-1,TRBD1,TRBJ1-4,NA,TGCGCCAGCAGCGGAACAGGGGCGGAGAATGAAAAACTGTTTTTT,CASSGTGAENEKLFF
TRBV28,NA,TRBJ1-5,NA,TGTGCCAGCAGTAGTGGCCGGAGGGGGAAGGATCAGCCCCAGCATTTT,CASSSGRRGKDQPQHF
TRBV10-3,TRBD1,TRBJ2-7,NA,TGTGCCATCAGTGGTGCAAATGGCCAGGGGGTCGGTGAGCAGTACTTC,CAISGANGQGVGEQYF
TRBV28,NA,TRBJ2-3,NA,TGTGCCAGCAGTCTGCGTATGGGCGGCACAGATACGCAGTATTTT,CASSLRMGGTDTQYF
TRBV6-1,NA,TRBJ1-2,NA,TGTGCCAGCAGTGAAAACAGGGAACGCGGCTACACCTTC,CASSENRERGYTF
TRBV5-4,TRBD1,TRBJ2-7,NA,TGTGCCAGCAGCTCGATGGGACAGGCGGACTACGAGCAGTACTTC,CASSSMGQADYEQYF
TRBV2,NA,TRBJ2-2,NA,TGTGCCAGCAGCGACAGAGCCGGGGAGCTGTTTTTT,CASSDRAGELFF
TRBV28,TRBD1,TRBJ1-4,NA,TGTGCCAGCAGTTTAGGGCGACAGGGGGCTGCAACTAATGAAAAACTGTTTTTT,CASSLGRQGAATNEKLFF
TRBV6-6,NA,TRBJ2-3,NA,TGTGCCAGCGTCGGTGAGGGTGTCGATACGCAGTATTTT,CASVGEGVDTQYF
TRBV5-4,TRBD1,TRBJ1-4,NA,TGTGCCAGCAGCTCATCGACAGGGTTGGTCGAAAAACTGTTTTTT,CASSSSTGLVEKLFF
TRBV5-4,NA,TRBJ1-3,few,TGTGCCAGCAGCCTCCCATGGGGGGGCCGCTCTGGAAACACCATATATTTT,CASSLPWGGRSGNTIYF
TRBV5-1,TRBD1,TRBJ2-3,few,TGCGCCAGCAGCTATGACAGGGGGTGGAAGTATTTT,CASSYDRGWKYF
TRBV15,NA,TRBJ2-1,NA,TGTGCCACCAGCAGAGTAGGGGGGAACAATGAGCAGTTCTTC,CATSRVGGNNEQFF
TRBV11-1,NA,TRBJ2-3,NA,TGTGCCAGCAGCCCGGGATTGATTGGGGGCACAGATACGCAGTATTTT,CASSPGLIGGTDTQYF
TRBV10-3,NA,TRBJ1-4,few,TGTGCCATCAGTGAGCACCGGGGGGTGGGTGAAAAACTGTTTTTT,CAISEHRGVGEKLFF
TRBV10-1,NA,TRBJ2-5,NA,TGCGCCAGCTCCGTGGGAACAGGAGAGACCCAGTACTTC,CASSVGTGETQYF
TRBV2,NA,TRBJ1-2,NA,TGTGCCAGCAGTGAAGGGATCGGTGGCTACACCTTC,CASSEGIGGYTF
TRBV5-4,NA,TRBJ1-4,once,TGTGCCAGCAGCTTGCGGCTCTCTGGGGAAAAACTGTTTTTT,CASSLRLSGEKLFF
TRBV5-1,NA,TRBJ2-3,NA,TGCGCCAGCAGCTTGATCCAGCTACGCACAGATACGCAGTATTTT,CASSLIQLRTDTQYF
TRBV18,NA,TRBJ1-1,once,TGTGCCAGCTCACGCCCGGGGGGGGTGGCGTCCTTGGGGATCACTGAAGCTTTCTTT,CASSRPGGVASLGITEAFF
TRBV7-3,TRBD1,TRBJ1-1,once,TGTGCCAGCAGCCTAACAGGGGGCACTGAAGCTTTCTTT,CASSLTGGTEAFF
TRBV11-2,TRBD2,TRBJ2-3,NA,TGTGCCAGCAGCTTTTTCCTCGGACTAGCGGGGACAGATACGCAGTATTTT,CASSFFLGLAGTDTQYF
TRBV4-3,NA,TRBJ1-1,NA,TGCGCCAGCAGCCAAGATCTCGGACAAAAGGCTTTCTTT,CASSQDLGQKAFF
TRBV7-3,NA,TRBJ2-3,few,TGTGCCAGCAGCCCAAATGCAGCAGATACGCAGTATTTT,CASSPNAADTQYF
TRBV2,TRBD1,TRBJ2-5,NA,TGTGCCAGCAGCCCCGACAGGGGGCGACTGGAGACCCAGTACTTC,CASSPDRGRLETQYF
TRBV6-1,TRBD2,TRBJ2-5,NA,TGTGCCACCTGGGAGGGCGGGTCCCAAGAGACCCAGTACTTC,CATWEGGSQETQYF
TRBV6-1,NA,TRBJ2-7,NA,TGTGCCAGCAGAAAGGGGAACAGCTACGAGCAGTACTTC,CASRKGNSYEQYF
TRBV6-5,NA,TRBJ2-5,NA,TGTGCCAGCAGTTCCACACATCCCCAAGAGACCCAGTACTTC,CASSSTHPQETQYF